This T cell receptor (beta chain) was captured by sequencing in a study of T cell responses to AZD1222 COVID-19 vaccine. The CDR3 totals 13 residues. V shed 4 bases and J shed 0 bases, with 6 bases lying between them. Germline V CDR1 and CDR2: MNHEY, SVGAGI. Study observations and caveats: After the peak T cell response, and only then, were repertoires sampled. The span of vaccine-associated CD4 TCRs extended across spike, with dominance at 160-218 and 743-854.

Here immunoSEQ multiplex PCR was the method, and the copy in TCRdb shows in-frame clones only, minus some. The sample holds 15,000 to 20,000 clones; approximately 80% are singletons and the top ten take over 12%. In regard to this clone: Its target is unknown.

Here the sequenced sample was peripheral blood, taken 28 days after the second AZD1222 dose. This receptor was identified in an adult who received the AZD1222 COVID-19 vaccine. The chain combines TRBV6-5 with TRBJ1-1; unclear D gene. The CDR3 DNA follows: TGTGCCAGCAGTTTTCACATGAACACTGAAGCTTTCTTT. Protein sequence: CASSFHMNTEAFF.